These 26 T cell receptor beta chains originate from one sample sequenced in a study of OX40 agonist ivuxolimab in advanced cancers. Clones were read by immunoSEQ multiplex PCR, and TCRdb kept only the in-frame ones, dropping some. The table lists 65,000 to 80,000 clones, over 75% of them singletons. The material sequenced was CD4+ or CD8+ T cells sorted from blood, taken in a trial of the OX40 agonist ivuxolimab. All receptors come from an adult with an advanced solid tumor such as melanoma, head and neck, liver or kidney cancer.

The rearrangement links TRBV10-1 to TRBJ2-1; D is perhaps TRBD1 (6 bases). V lost 6 bases to trimming and J lost 5 bases, with 11 bases between them. Germline CDR1 is WNHNN and CDR2 is SYGVQD (reference sequence). This CDR3 has 13 amino acids. The CDR3 reads CASSQRQDNEQFF. CDR3 bases: TGCGCCAGCAGCCAGAGACAGGACAATGAGCAGTTCTTC.

This chain joins TRBV21-1 and TRBJ2-6; the table's D call, TRBD2, has no DNA check behind it. TRBV21-1 is annotated as a pseudogene. The CDR3 has 17 residues. The CDR3 reads CASSPTARGSGANVLTF. CDR3 sequence (DNA): TGTGCCAGCAGCCCCACGGCCCGGGGCTCTGGGGCCAACGTCCTGACTTTC.

CDR3 in DNA: TGTGCCAGCAGCTTATCCGGGACAGCGTCTAACTATGGCTACACCTTC. Residues: CASSLSGTASNYGYTF. The chain uses TRBV5-8 and TRBJ1-2; 7 bases line up with TRBD1. Germline V gene sequence: CDR1 SGHTS, CDR2 YDEGEE. This CDR3 has 16 residues. The V gene end was trimmed by 2 bases and the J gene end by 0 bases; junction bases not matched to a gene: 7.

This rearrangement joins TRBV27 to TRBJ2-2, with a possible D match to TRBD1 (5 bases). From germline, CDR1 is MNHEY and CDR2 SMNVEV (reference sequence). This CDR3 is built from 14 residues. V was pared by 2 bases and J by 1 base, with 5 bases between. This chain's CDR3 is CASSLRGNTGELFF. In DNA form, the CDR3 reads TGTGCCAGCAGTTTAAGGGGGAACACCGGGGAGCTGTTTTTT.

The rearrangement uses TRBV19 and TRBJ1-5, with TRBD1 identical over 7 bases. The CDR3 spans 14 residues. Germline V gives CDR1 LNHDA, CDR2 SQIVND (reference sequence). V was clipped by 10 bases and J by 5 bases; unmatched bases: 11. The CDR3 DNA reads TGTGCCATAAGGGACAGAAGGGGCGATCAGCCCCAGCATTTT. Protein product: CAIRDRRGDQPQHF. The full variable domain, in which reference TRBV19 and TRBJ1-5 provide the parts outside the CDR3, is DGGITQSPKYLFRKEGQNVTLSCEQNLNHDAMYWYRQDPGQGLRLIYYSQIVNDFQKGDIAEGYSVSREKKESFPLTVTSAQKNPTAFYLCAIRDRRGDQPQHFGDGTRLSIL.

In this sample, this clone turned up once. The V call is TRBV7-9, the J call TRBJ2-7, with D tentatively TRBD1 or TRBD2 (5 bases each). This CDR3 spans 15 amino acids. Germline V gives CDR1 SEHNR, CDR2 FQNEAQ (reference sequence). Trimming took off 0 bases at V and 3 bases at J, with 12 bases between the two ends. Here the CDR3 DNA reads TGTGCCAGCAGCTTAGCGGGGGTTGAGGTCTACGAGCAGTACTTC. Translation: CASSLAGVEVYEQYF.

The genes are TRBV7-3 and TRBJ2-2; possibly TRBD2 for D (5 bases). V lost 4 bases and J lost 3, with 12 bases in between. This CDR3 spans 15 amino acids. CDR1 is SGHTA, CDR2 FQGTGA, per germline. The CDR3 nucleotides read TGTGCCAGCAGCTCCCAGGCCGGGGACACCGGGGAGCTGTTTTTT. As protein: CASSSQAGDTGELFF. Full variable domain (outside the CDR3, taken from reference TRBV7-3 and TRBJ2-2): GAGVSQTPSNKVTEKGKYVELRCDPISGHTALYWYRQSLGQGPEFLIYFQGTGAADDSGLPNDRFFAVRPEGSVSTLKIQRTERGDSAVYLCASSSQAGDTGELFFGEGSRLTVL.

This clone appeared a few times. The chain is built from TRBV5-1 and TRBJ1-1; D gene uncertain. The CDR3 runs to 14 residues. Deletions cut 0 bases from V and 10 bases from J, with 16 bases between. The germline V gene has CDR1 SGHRS and CDR2 YFSETQ. This CDR3 is CASSLEGHPGRAFF. CDR3 nucleotide sequence: TGCGCCAGCAGCTTGGAAGGTCACCCTGGCCGAGCTTTCTTT.

This chain links TRBV6-6 with TRBJ2-7; TRBD2 is a possible D gene (5 bases). This CDR3 has 12 residues. Trimming cost V 5 bases and J 3 bases, with 8 bases left between them. Germline assignment: CDR1 MNHNY and CDR2 SVGAGI (reference sequence). The CDR3 protein is CASSLAGYEQYF. Written as DNA, the CDR3 is TGTGCCAGCAGTCTAGCAGGCTACGAGCAGTACTTC.

This chain connects TRBV14 to TRBJ2-7; D uncertain. This CDR3 has 14 residues. Germline lookup yields CDR1 SGHDN and CDR2 FVKESK. V was trimmed by 0 bases and J by 3 bases, leaving 9 bases between them. In DNA form, the CDR3 reads TGTGCCAGCAGCCAAGATAGGGCTATCTACGAGCAGTACTTC. As protein: CASSQDRAIYEQYF. Complete variable domain (other parts from reference TRBV14 and TRBJ2-7): EAGVTQFPSHSVIEKGQTVTLRCDPISGHDNLYWYRRVMGKEIKFLLHFVKESKQDESGMPNNRFLAERTGGTYSTLKVQPAELEDSGVYFCASSQDRAIYEQYFGPGTRLTVT.

This chain joins TRBV9 and TRBJ2-5, with TRBD2 matching over 8 bases. Germline lookup yields CDR1 SGDLS and CDR2 YYNGEE. CDR3 length: 16 residues. Trimming cost V 0 bases and J 5 bases; bases outside gene matches: 9. The CDR3 loop reads CASSVGGATSVETQYF. CDR3 in DNA: TGTGCCAGCAGCGTAGGGGGGGCGACTAGCGTGGAGACCCAGTACTTC.

This clone was seen only a few times. The V call is TRBV7-2, the J call TRBJ1-2; weak D call: TRBD1 (5 bases). Germline V gene lookup returns CDR1 SGHTA and CDR2 FQGNSA. This CDR3 contains 14 residues. The germline V and J ends were trimmed by 5 bases and 4 bases, with 14 bases remaining between them. This CDR3 reads CASSPRLGTYGYTF. The CDR3 bases are TGTGCCAGCAGCCCCAGGCTGGGGACCTATGGCTACACCTTC.

The chain has TRBV7-6 and TRBJ2-3, with 8 positions matching TRBD1. Germline trimming cut 0 bases from V and 15 bases from J; bases unmatched to any gene: 17. CDR3 length equals 16 residues. Looked up from germline, CDR1 is SGHVS and CDR2 is FNYEAQ. CDR3 protein: CASSLAHGQGRRGSYF. DNA of the CDR3: TGTGCCAGCAGCTTAGCGCATGGACAGGGCCGTCGGGGTAGTTATTTT.

V usage is TRBV5-1 and J usage is TRBJ2-5; TRBD2 matches at 8 bases. The CDR3 loop spans 16 amino acids. V lost 2 bases, J lost 2 bases, and 8 bases stayed unmatched. Germline assignment: CDR1 SGHRS and CDR2 YFSETQ. Here the CDR3 reads CASSFGGGTSQETQYF. The CDR3 bases are TGCGCCAGCAGCTTCGGCGGGGGGACCTCTCAAGAGACCCAGTACTTC.

This chain links TRBV6-1 with TRBJ2-1, with TRBD1 matching over 8 bases. J lost 3 bases, V lost 7 bases, and 8 bases had no gene match. The CDR3 contains 15 residues. Per germline, CDR1 MNHNS and CDR2 SASEGT. The DNA of the CDR3 is TGTGCCAGCAACCGGGACAGGACGAACTACAATGAGCAGTTCTTC. The encoded protein is CASNRDRTNYNEQFF.

This chain connects TRBV7-2 to TRBJ2-7, with 7 positions matching TRBD2. The V and J ends lost 1 base and 0 bases, in that order; junction bases with no gene match: 6. The CDR3 extends over 16 amino acids. Germline CDR1 SGHTA, CDR2 FQGNSA. CDR3 bases: TGTGCCAGCAGCTTAGGGTTGGGCGGGAGCTCCTACGAGCAGTACTTC. Translation: CASSLGLGGSSYEQYF. The variable domain in full, with the rest retrieved from reference TRBV7-2 and TRBJ2-7, is GAGVSQSPSNKVTEKGKDVELRCDPISGHTALYWYRQSLGQGLEFLIYFQGNSAPDKSGLPSDRFSAERTGGSVSTLTIQRTQQEDSAVYLCASSLGLGGSSYEQYFGPGTRLTVT.

The rearrangement links TRBV4-3 to TRBJ1-4; D not certain. CDR3 length equals 15 residues. Germline V lookup: CDR1 LGHNA, CDR2 YSLEER. V was shortened by 0 bases and J by 4 bases, with 9 bases between the two germline ends. The CDR3, as DNA: TGCGCCAGCAGCCAAGATCGTTGGGGTAATGAAAAACTGTTTTTT. Its translation is CASSQDRWGNEKLFF.

This chain uses TRBV4-3 with TRBJ1-2; no clear D gene. V was pared by 1 base and J by 6 bases, with 9 bases between. This CDR3 spans 13 amino acids. Germline V lookup: CDR1 LGHNA, CDR2 YSLEER. The CDR3 loop is CASSQVNSNGYTF. CDR3 coding DNA: TGCGCCAGCAGCCAAGTAAACAGTAATGGCTACACCTTC.

The chain has TRBV19 and TRBJ1-2; D is undetermined. V lost 3 bases and J 4 bases, leaving 9 bases between the germline ends. The CDR3 totals 13 residues. Looked up from germline, CDR1 is LNHDA and CDR2 is SQIVND (reference sequence). The CDR3 DNA is TGTGCCAGTAGTATTGCTGGGATCTATGGCTACACCTTC. Its protein is CASSIAGIYGYTF.

This clone was observed once. This chain joins TRBV4-3 and TRBJ2-2; no firm D call. The CDR3 runs 14 residues. CDR1 LGHNA and CDR2 YSLEER come from the germline V gene. The V gene lost 3 bases and the J gene lost 3 bases, with 8 bases spanning the gap. Here the CDR3 reads CASSHGPYTGELFF. CDR3 bases: TGCGCCAGCAGCCACGGTCCCTACACCGGGGAGCTGTTTTTT.

J is TRBJ2-3 and V is TRBV11-1, with 11 bases identical to TRBD2. The CDR3 runs to 17 residues. Germline trimming cut 6 bases from V and 1 base from J; bases unmatched to any gene: 9. From germline, CDR1 is SGHAT and CDR2 FQDESV (reference sequence). The CDR3 DNA reads as TGTGCCAGCAGAGCCACCCGGACTAGCGGGCGCACAGATACGCAGTATTTT. This codes for CASRATRTSGRTDTQYF.

The gene calls are TRBV18 and TRBJ2-6; D ambiguous. Germline-derived CDR1 and CDR2 are KGHSH and LQKENI. CDR3 length: 14 residues. Trimming removed 3 bases from V and 1 base from J, with 4 bases in between. The DNA for the CDR3 is TGTGCCAGCTCACCCAATTCTGGGGCCAACGTCCTGACTTTC. Its protein product is CASSPNSGANVLTF.

This clone was counted between two and nine times. The genes are TRBV7-2 and TRBJ1-2; D remains ambiguous. The V and J ends lost 4 bases and 8 bases respectively, with 14 bases between them. Germline lookup yields CDR1 SGHTA and CDR2 FQGNSA. CDR3 length: 13 residues. CDR3 coding DNA: TGTGCCAGCAGCTCCGACATAGTGCACGGCTACACCTTC. This encodes CASSSDIVHGYTF.

The chain carries TRBV18 and TRBJ1-2; D gene unclear. Germline CDR1 is KGHSH and CDR2 is LQKENI. This CDR3 contains 14 residues. V lost 0 bases to trimming and J lost 4 bases, with 9 bases between them. CDR3 sequence reads: CASSPPRGIYGYTF. The CDR3 region has the DNA TGTGCCAGCTCACCACCGCGCGGGATCTATGGCTACACCTTC.

CDR3 in amino acids: CASSSGNYGYTF. The CDR3, as DNA: TGTGCCAGCAGCTCGGGGAACTATGGCTACACCTTC. V usage is TRBV6-1 and J usage is TRBJ1-2, with D uncertain. Germline V lookup: CDR1 MNHNS, CDR2 SASEGT. CDR3 length: 12 amino acids. V lost 6 bases and J 2 bases, leaving 7 bases between the germline ends.

The CDR3 is CATRQGVNTEAFF. DNA of the CDR3: TGTGCCACCAGACAGGGAGTGAACACTGAAGCTTTCTTT. The chain uses TRBV6-5 and TRBJ1-1; 7 nucleotides line up with TRBD1. V shed 10 bases, J shed 0 bases, and the junction held 5 bases outside the gene matches. The CDR3 is 13 amino acids. Germline V gene lookup returns CDR1 MNHEY and CDR2 SVGAGI.